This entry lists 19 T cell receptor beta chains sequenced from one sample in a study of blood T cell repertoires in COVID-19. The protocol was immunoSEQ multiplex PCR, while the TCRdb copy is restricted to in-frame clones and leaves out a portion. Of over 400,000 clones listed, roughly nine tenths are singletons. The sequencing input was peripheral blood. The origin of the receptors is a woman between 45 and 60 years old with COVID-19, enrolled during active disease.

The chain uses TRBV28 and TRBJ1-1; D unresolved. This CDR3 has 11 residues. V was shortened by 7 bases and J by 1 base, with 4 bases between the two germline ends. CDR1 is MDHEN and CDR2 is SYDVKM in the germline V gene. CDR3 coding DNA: TGTGCCAGCAATCAGAACACTGAAGCTTTCTTT. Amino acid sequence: CASNQNTEAFF.

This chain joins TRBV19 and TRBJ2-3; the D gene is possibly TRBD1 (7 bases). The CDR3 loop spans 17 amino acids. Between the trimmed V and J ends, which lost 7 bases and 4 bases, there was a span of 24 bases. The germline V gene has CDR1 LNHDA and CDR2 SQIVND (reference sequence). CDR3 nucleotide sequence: TGTGCCAGTAACACCATCGGGGGCAGGGGGTGGGCAGATACGCAGTATTTT. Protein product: CASNTIGGRGWADTQYF. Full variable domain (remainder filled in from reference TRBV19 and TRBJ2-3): DGGITQSPKYLFRKEGQNVTLSCEQNLNHDAMYWYRQDPGQGLRLIYYSQIVNDFQKGDIAEGYSVSREKKESFPLTVTSAQKNPTAFYLCASNTIGGRGWADTQYFGPGTRLTVL.

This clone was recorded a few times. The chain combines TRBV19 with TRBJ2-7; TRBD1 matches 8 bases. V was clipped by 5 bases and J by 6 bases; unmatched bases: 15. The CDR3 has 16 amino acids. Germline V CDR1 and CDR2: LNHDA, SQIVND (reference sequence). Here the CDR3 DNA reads TGTGCCAGTAGTCCTCTGCTCCGGGACAGGAGGGGCGAGCAGTACTTC. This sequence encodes CASSPLLRDRRGEQYF.

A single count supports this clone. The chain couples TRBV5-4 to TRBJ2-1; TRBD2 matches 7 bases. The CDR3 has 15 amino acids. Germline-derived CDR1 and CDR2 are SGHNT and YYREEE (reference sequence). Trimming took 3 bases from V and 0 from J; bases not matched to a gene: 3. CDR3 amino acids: CASSSGGGSYNEQFF. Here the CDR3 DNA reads TGTGCCAGCAGCTCTGGGGGGGGCTCCTACAATGAGCAGTTCTTC.

The CDR3 coding sequence is TGTGCCAGCAGGACCCAGCGGAGAACAGATACGCAGTATTTT. This translates into CASRTQRRTDTQYF. The chain links TRBV2 to TRBJ2-3; D is possibly TRBD2 (5 bases). CDR1 SNHLY and CDR2 FYNNEI come from the germline V gene. The CDR3 loop spans 14 amino acids. With 6 bases removed from V and 3 bases from J, the gap between germline ends came to 13 bases.

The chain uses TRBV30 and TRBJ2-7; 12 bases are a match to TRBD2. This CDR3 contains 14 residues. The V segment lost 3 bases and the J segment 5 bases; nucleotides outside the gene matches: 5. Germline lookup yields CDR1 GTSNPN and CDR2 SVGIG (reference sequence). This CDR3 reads CAWSLAGGPDEQYF. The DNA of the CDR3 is TGTGCCTGGAGCCTAGCGGGGGGGCCTGACGAGCAGTACTTC. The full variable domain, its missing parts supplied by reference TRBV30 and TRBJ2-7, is SQTIHQWPATLVQPVGSPLSLECTVEGTSNPNLYWYRQAAGRGLQLLFYSVGIGQISSEVPQNLSASRPQDRQFILSSKKLLLSDSGFYLCAWSLAGGPDEQYFGPGTRLTVT.

CDR3 in amino acids: CASSRDSSSYNEQFF. In DNA form, the CDR3 reads TGTGCCAGCAGCAGGGACAGCAGCTCCTACAATGAGCAGTTCTTC. The chain is built from TRBV2 and TRBJ2-1; 7 bases line up with TRBD1. The CDR3 runs 15 residues. The V and J ends lost 6 bases and 0 bases, in that order; junction bases with no gene match: 5. CDR1 and CDR2 from the germline V gene are SNHLY and FYNNEI. The full variable domain, in which reference TRBV2 and TRBJ2-1 provide the parts outside the CDR3, is EPEVTQTPSHQVTQMGQEVILRCVPISNHLYFYWYRQILGQKVEFLVSFYNNEISEKSEIFDDQFSVERPDGSNFTLKIRSTKLEDSAMYFCASSRDSSSYNEQFFGPGTRLTVL.

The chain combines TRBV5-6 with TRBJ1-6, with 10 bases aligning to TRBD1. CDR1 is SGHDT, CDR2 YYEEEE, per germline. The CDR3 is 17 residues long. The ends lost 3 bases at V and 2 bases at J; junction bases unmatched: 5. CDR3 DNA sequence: TGTGCCAGCAGCTCGGGGGACAGGGGAACCTATAATTCACCCCTCCACTTT. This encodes CASSSGDRGTYNSPLHF.

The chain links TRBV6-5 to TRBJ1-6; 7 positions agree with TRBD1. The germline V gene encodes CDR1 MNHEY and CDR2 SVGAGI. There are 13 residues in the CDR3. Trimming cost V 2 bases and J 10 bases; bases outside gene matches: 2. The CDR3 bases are TGTGCCAGCAGTTACGTAGGGGGCTCACCCCTCCACTTT. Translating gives CASSYVGGSPLHF.

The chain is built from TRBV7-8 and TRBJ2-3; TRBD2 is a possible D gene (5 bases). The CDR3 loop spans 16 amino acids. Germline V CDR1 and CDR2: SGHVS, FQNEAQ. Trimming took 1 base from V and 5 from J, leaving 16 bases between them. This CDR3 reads CASSLGRSSYLDTQYF. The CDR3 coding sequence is TGTGCCAGCAGCTTAGGGAGGAGTAGTTACTTAGATACGCAGTATTTT.

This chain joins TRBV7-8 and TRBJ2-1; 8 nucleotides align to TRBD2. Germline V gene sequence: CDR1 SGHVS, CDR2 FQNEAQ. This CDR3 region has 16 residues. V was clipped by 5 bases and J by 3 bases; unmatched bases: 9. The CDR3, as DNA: TGTGCCAGCAGCCTTACTCGGGGGGGCGTCTACAATGAGCAGTTCTTC. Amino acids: CASSLTRGGVYNEQFF.

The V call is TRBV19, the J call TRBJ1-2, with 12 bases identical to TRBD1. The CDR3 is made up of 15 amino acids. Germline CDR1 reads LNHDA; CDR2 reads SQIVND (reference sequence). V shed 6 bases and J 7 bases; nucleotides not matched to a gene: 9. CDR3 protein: CASRGTGGASGGYTF. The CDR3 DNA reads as TGTGCCAGTAGAGGGACAGGGGGCGCTTCTGGTGGCTACACCTTC.

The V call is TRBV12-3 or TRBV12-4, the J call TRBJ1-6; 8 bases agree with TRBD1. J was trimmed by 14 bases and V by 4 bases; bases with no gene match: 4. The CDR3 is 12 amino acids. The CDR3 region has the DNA TGTGCCAGCAGTTCGGACAGGGTAACCCTCCACTTT. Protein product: CASSSDRVTLHF.

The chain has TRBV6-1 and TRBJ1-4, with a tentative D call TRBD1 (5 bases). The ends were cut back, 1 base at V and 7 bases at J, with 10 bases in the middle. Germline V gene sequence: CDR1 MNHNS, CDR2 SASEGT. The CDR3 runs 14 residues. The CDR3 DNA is TGTGCCAGCAGTGAAGGGGGGGGATTTGAAAAACTGTTTTTT. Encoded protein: CASSEGGGFEKLFF.

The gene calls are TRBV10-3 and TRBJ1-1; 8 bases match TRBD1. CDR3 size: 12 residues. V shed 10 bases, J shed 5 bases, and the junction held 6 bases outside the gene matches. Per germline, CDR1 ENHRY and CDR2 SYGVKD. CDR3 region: CATGQGETEAFF. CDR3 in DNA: TGTGCCACCGGACAGGGTGAAACTGAAGCTTTCTTT.

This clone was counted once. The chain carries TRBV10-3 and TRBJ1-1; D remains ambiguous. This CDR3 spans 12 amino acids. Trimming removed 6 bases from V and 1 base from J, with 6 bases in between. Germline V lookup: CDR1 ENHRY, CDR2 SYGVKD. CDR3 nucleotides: TGTGCCATCAGGAACTCGAACACTGAAGCTTTCTTT. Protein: CAIRNSNTEAFF.

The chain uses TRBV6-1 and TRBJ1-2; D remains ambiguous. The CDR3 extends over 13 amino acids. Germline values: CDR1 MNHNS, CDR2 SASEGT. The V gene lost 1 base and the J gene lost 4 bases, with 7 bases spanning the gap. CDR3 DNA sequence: TGTGCCAGCAGTGAAGTGAGGGTCTATGGCTACACCTTC. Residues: CASSEVRVYGYTF.

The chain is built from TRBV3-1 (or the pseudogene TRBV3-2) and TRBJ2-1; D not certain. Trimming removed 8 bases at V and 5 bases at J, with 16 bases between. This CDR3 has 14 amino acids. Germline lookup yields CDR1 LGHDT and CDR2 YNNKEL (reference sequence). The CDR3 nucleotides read TGTGCCAGCTCCGACTTGGTGAGTAACAATGAGCAGTTCTTC. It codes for CASSDLVSNNEQFF.

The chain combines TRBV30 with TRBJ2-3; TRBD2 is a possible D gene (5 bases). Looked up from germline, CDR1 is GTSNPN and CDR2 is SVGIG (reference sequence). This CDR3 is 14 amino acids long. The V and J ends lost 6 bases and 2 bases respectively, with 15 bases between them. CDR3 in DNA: TGTGCCTGTCCTCGGGGTAGCGTCACAGATACGCAGTATTTT. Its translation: CACPRGSVTDTQYF.